Listed below are T cell receptor beta chains from one sample, sequenced in a study of shared clonotypes between healthy human individuals. Some clones are missing from TCRdb's copy, which holds only in-frame ones; the method was immunoSEQ multiplex PCR. The sample lists a few million clones, about 92% occurring once. Sequencing was carried out using naive CD4+ T cells from PBMCs. The source is a man aged 18 to 29 in good health. Some clones in this sample may be carry-over from other donors' samples. Each CDR3 is given with its conserved first and last residue. A D gene is named only where the DNA matches it firmly. Clone size is given for some rows only: seen once, a few or many times, or a class if the clone is expanded.

J,V,size,D,CDR3,DNA
TRBJ2-2,TRBV4-1,NA,TRBD2,CASRKLAGETGELFF,TGCGCCAGCCGGAAACTAGCGGGAGAGACCGGGGAGCTGTTTTTT
TRBJ2-7,TRBV19,few,NA,CASSTRQPLSEQYF,TGTGCCAGTAGTACTCGACAACCCCTCTCCGAGCAGTACTTC
TRBJ1-6,TRBV6-5,NA,NA,CASSASGTGDSPLHF,TGTGCCAGCAGTGCGTCCGGGACGGGAGATTCACCCCTCCACTTT
TRBJ2-7,TRBV28,NA,TRBD1,CASSLLLTGGGRGYEQYF,TGTGCCAGCAGTTTACTTCTGACAGGGGGCGGACGCGGCTACGAGCAGTACTTC
TRBJ2-1,TRBV30,NA,TRBD2,CAWSKGLAGVEDNEQFF,TGTGCCTGGAGTAAAGGACTAGCGGGAGTTGAGGACAATGAGCAGTTCTTC
TRBJ2-3,TRBV5-5,NA,NA,CASSRPEGGREDTQYF,TGTGCCAGCAGCAGACCCGAGGGGGGGCGTGAAGATACGCAGTATTTT
TRBJ1-2,TRBV10-1,once,NA,CADGSGCTF,TGCGCCGACGGGAGTGGCTGCACCTTC
TRBJ1-3,TRBV5-1,once,TRBD1,CASSLQGDSGNTIYF,TGCGCCAGCAGCTTACAGGGGGACTCTGGAAACACCATATATTTT
TRBJ2-7,TRBV28,NA,TRBD2,CASSLSGGVGQYF,TGTGCCAGCAGTTTGAGTGGGGGGGTAGGGCAGTACTTC
TRBJ2-7,TRBV11-1,NA,TRBD1,CASRAGQVGVYEQYF,TGTGCCAGCAGGGCGGGACAGGTCGGTGTCTACGAGCAGTACTTC
TRBJ1-1,TRBV7-3,NA,TRBD1,CASSPRTGGTEAFF,TGTGCCAGCAGCCCTAGGACAGGGGGGACTGAAGCTTTCTTT
TRBJ2-2,TRBV5-1,NA,NA,CASSSAPQGEAGELFF,TGCGCCAGCAGCTCGGCCCCGCAGGGAGAGGCCGGGGAGCTGTTTTTT
TRBJ2-5,TRBV14,NA,TRBD1,CASSLGQGRETQYF,TGTGCCAGCAGCCTCGGACAGGGAAGAGAGACCCAGTACTTC
TRBJ2-1,TRBV28,NA,NA,CATEEGYNEQFF,TGTGCCACCGAGGAGGGCTACAATGAGCAGTTCTTC
TRBJ2-1,TRBV30,few,NA,CAWGARGNEQFF,TGTGCCTGGGGGGCTAGGGGGAATGAGCAGTTCTTC
TRBJ1-1,TRBV29-1,NA,NA,CSVDQVNTEAFF,TGCAGCGTGGATCAGGTGAACACTGAAGCTTTCTTT
TRBJ2-1,TRBV28,NA,NA,CASSLTILSYVATGNEQFF,TGTGCCAGCAGTTTAACGATCTTATCCTACGTCGCTACTGGCAATGAGCAGTTCTTC
TRBJ1-4,TRBV28,NA,NA,CASMSGGATNEKLFF,TGTGCCAGCATGTCAGGTGGAGCAACTAATGAAAAACTGTTTTTT
TRBJ2-7,TRBV5-1,NA,TRBD1,CASSLKFGTGSYEQYF,TGCGCCAGCAGCTTGAAGTTCGGGACAGGGTCCTACGAGCAGTACTTC